Listed below are T cell receptor beta chains from one sample, sequenced in a study of blood T cell repertoires in COVID-19. Data came from immunoSEQ multiplex PCR; TCRdb stores just in-frame clones and leaves some out. Of almost 200,000 clones in the sample, about 85% were seen once. Sequencing input: peripheral blood. These receptors all stem from a man aged 55 to 70 with COVID-19, enrolled during active disease. CDR3s include the opening cysteine and the closing phenylalanine or tryptophan. The D gene is left open where the match is weak. Clone size, where shown, is once, few, many, or a class for clones that have expanded.

D gene: .; V gene: TRBV6-5; clone size: .; J gene: TRBJ2-2; CDR3 DNA: TGTGCCAGCAGTATCTCCAGGGATACCGGGGAGCTGTTTTTT; CDR3 protein: CASSISRDTGELFF
D gene: .; V gene: TRBV9; clone size: .; J gene: TRBJ1-2; CDR3 DNA: TGTGCCAGCAGCGTAGCCACTAACTATGGCTACACCTTC; CDR3 protein: CASSVATNYGYTF
D gene: .; V gene: TRBV30; clone size: .; J gene: TRBJ1-6; CDR3 DNA: TGTGCCTCTTCCGGGGAATCCTATAATTCACCCCTCCACTTT; CDR3 protein: CASSGESYNSPLHF
D gene: .; V gene: TRBV6-5; clone size: .; J gene: TRBJ1-5; CDR3 DNA: TGTGCCAGCACGTGGTGGGGCGGCAATCAGCCCCAGCATTTT; CDR3 protein: CASTWWGGNQPQHF
D gene: TRBD1; V gene: TRBV6-5; clone size: .; J gene: TRBJ1-1; CDR3 DNA: TGTGCCAGCAGTTACTCACAGGGGGAAGTAGCTTTCTTT; CDR3 protein: CASSYSQGEVAFF
D gene: .; V gene: TRBV19; clone size: .; J gene: TRBJ2-3; CDR3 DNA: TGTGCCAGTATCGGAGATACGCAGTATTTT; CDR3 protein: CASIGDTQYF
D gene: .; V gene: TRBV9; clone size: .; J gene: TRBJ2-3; CDR3 DNA: TGTGCCAGCAGCGTAACGGCGGGGCCCACAGATACGCAGTATTTT; CDR3 protein: CASSVTAGPTDTQYF
D gene: .; V gene: TRBV7-8; clone size: .; J gene: TRBJ2-3; CDR3 DNA: TGTGCCAGCAGCTTAGCGGACAGCACATTCACAGATACGCAGTATTTT; CDR3 protein: CASSLADSTFTDTQYF
D gene: TRBD2; V gene: TRBV14; clone size: .; J gene: TRBJ2-1; CDR3 DNA: TGTGCCAGCAGGAAGGGTGCGGGAGTTGAGCAGTTCTTC; CDR3 protein: CASRKGAGVEQFF
D gene: TRBD1; V gene: TRBV9; clone size: .; J gene: TRBJ1-6; CDR3 DNA: TGTGCCAGCAGCCGGGGGACAGGCCCTCCAGGCTCCTATAATTCACCCCTCCACTTT; CDR3 protein: CASSRGTGPPGSYNSPLHF
D gene: .; V gene: TRBV4-3; clone size: .; J gene: TRBJ2-2; CDR3 DNA: TGCGCCAGCAGCCAAGATACGGGGAGGAGCACCGGGGAGCTGTTTTTT; CDR3 protein: CASSQDTGRSTGELFF
D gene: .; V gene: TRBV15; clone size: once; J gene: TRBJ1-4; CDR3 DNA: TGTGCCACCAGCAGGGGCATTGGAGGGGAAAAACTGTTTTTT; CDR3 protein: CATSRGIGGEKLFF
D gene: TRBD2; V gene: TRBV27; clone size: once; J gene: TRBJ2-6; CDR3 DNA: TGTGCCAGCAGTCCGCGGTGGACTAGTTTCTCTGGGGCCAACGTCCTGACTTTC; CDR3 protein: CASSPRWTSFSGANVLTF
D gene: TRBD1; V gene: TRBV10-3; clone size: .; J gene: TRBJ1-1; CDR3 DNA: TGTGCCATCAGTAGATTTTCCGGGACAGGGAACACTGAAGCTTTCTTT; CDR3 protein: CAISRFSGTGNTEAFF
D gene: .; V gene: TRBV28; clone size: .; J gene: TRBJ1-5; CDR3 DNA: TGTGCCAGCACCCGTAGGGGTCATCAGCCCCAGCATTTT; CDR3 protein: CASTRRGHQPQHF
D gene: .; V gene: TRBV6-1; clone size: once; J gene: TRBJ1-4; CDR3 DNA: TGTGCCAGCAGTGAACAGTACAGAAAAGATGAAAAACTGTTTTTT; CDR3 protein: CASSEQYRKDEKLFF
D gene: .; V gene: TRBV25-1; clone size: few; J gene: TRBJ2-4; CDR3 DNA: TGTGCCACCTCGGTGCAAAACATTCAGTACTTC; CDR3 protein: CATSVQNIQYF